What follows are 27 T cell receptor beta chains derived from one specimen sequenced in a study of OX40 agonist ivuxolimab in advanced cancers. The protocol was immunoSEQ multiplex PCR, while the TCRdb copy is restricted to in-frame clones and leaves out a portion. The data hold 55,000 to 65,000 clones, with 85% to 95% observed a single time. The sequencing here drew on CD4+ or CD8+ T cells sorted from blood, taken in a trial of the OX40 agonist ivuxolimab. Receptors were obtained from an adult with an advanced solid tumor such as melanoma, head and neck, liver or kidney cancer.

This clone appeared a single time. This chain links TRBV12-5 with TRBJ2-2, with 8 bases aligning to TRBD2. CDR1 and CDR2 (germline): LGHNT, FRNRAP. After removal of 3 bases from V and 0 bases from J, the junction contained 12 bases not matched to a gene. The CDR3 covers 19 residues. The DNA for the CDR3 is TGTGCTAGTGGTTTCTTATCTCTAGCGGGTTGGGCGAACACCGGGGAGCTGTTTTTT. It codes for CASGFLSLAGWANTGELFF.

The J gene is TRBJ2-1, the V gene TRBV27; D is undetermined. Trimming shortened V by 5 bases and J by 7 bases, and 6 bases separated the two germline ends. The CDR3 loop spans 11 amino acids. Germline V gives CDR1 MNHEY, CDR2 SMNVEV (reference sequence). The CDR3 reads CASSGPNEQFF. The CDR3 DNA reads as TGTGCCAGCAGTGGTCCGAATGAGCAGTTCTTC.

V gene TRBV5-1 combines with J gene TRBJ2-5, with D tentatively TRBD2 (6 bases). This CDR3 contains 14 residues. Germline-derived CDR1 and CDR2 are SGHRS and YFSETQ. Trimming took off 1 base at V and 5 bases at J, with 12 bases between the two ends. The CDR3 nucleotides are TGCGCCAGCAGCTTGTCTAGCGTTGTTGAGACCCAGTACTTC. As protein: CASSLSSVVETQYF.

The V call is TRBV29-1, the J call TRBJ1-1; TRBD1 matches at 7 bases. The CDR3 is 12 residues long. Germline V gene data show CDR1 as SQVTM and CDR2 as ANQGSEA. With V trimmed by 7 bases and J by 4 bases, 6 bases remained unmatched. This CDR3 is CSALTGRTEAFF. Here the CDR3 DNA reads TGCAGCGCCCTGACAGGGCGCACTGAAGCTTTCTTT.

The V gene is TRBV11-2, the J gene TRBJ2-2; D gene ambiguous. Trimming shortened V by 5 bases and J by 2 bases, and 12 bases separated the two germline ends. Germline V gene sequence: CDR1 SGHAT, CDR2 FQNNGV. The CDR3 has 15 amino acids. CDR3 loop: CASSPIPGNTGELFF. CDR3 bases: TGTGCCAGCAGCCCGATCCCGGGTAACACCGGGGAGCTGTTTTTT. The full variable domain, completed using reference TRBV11-2 and TRBJ2-2, is EAGVAQSPRYKIIEKRQSVAFWCNPISGHATLYWYQQILGQGPKLLIQFQNNGVVDDSQLPKDRFSAERLKGVDSTLKIQPAKLEDSAVYLCASSPIPGNTGELFFGEGSRLTVL.

V is TRBV5-1 and J is TRBJ2-7; TRBD2 aligns across 7 bases. The CDR3 spans 13 residues. J was trimmed by 3 bases and V by 6 bases; bases with no gene match: 6. The germline V gene encodes CDR1 SGHRS and CDR2 YFSETQ. The chain's CDR3 is CASTGGVNYEQYF. CDR3 in DNA: TGCGCCAGCACTGGGGGGGTGAACTACGAGCAGTACTTC.

The chain is built from TRBV29-1 and TRBJ1-1, with 9 bases lining up with TRBD1. Germline-derived CDR1 and CDR2 are SQVTM and ANQGSEA. The CDR3 covers 14 residues. Trimming took 7 bases from V and 4 from J; bases not matched to a gene: 10. In DNA, the CDR3 is TGCAGCGCTGTGTTGGGACAGGGAACCACTGAAGCTTTCTTT. Translated, it gives CSAVLGQGTTEAFF.

The V call is TRBV27, the J call TRBJ1-5, with unresolved D. With 0 bases removed from V and 2 bases from J, the gap between germline ends came to 8 bases. This CDR3 spans 15 amino acids. Germline V gives CDR1 MNHEY, CDR2 SMNVEV (reference sequence). The DNA of the CDR3 is TGTGCCAGCAGTTTATCAACGGTGGGCAATCAGCCCCAGCATTTT. Protein sequence: CASSLSTVGNQPQHF.

The chain carries TRBV4-1 and TRBJ2-4, with 10 bases fitting TRBD2. The V gene's germline CDR1 is MGHRA and CDR2 YSYEKL. This CDR3 spans 18 amino acids. V shed 0 bases and J 1 base; nucleotides not matched to a gene: 6. The CDR3 here is CASSQELLAGVAKNIQYF. The CDR3 DNA sequence: TGCGCCAGCAGCCAAGAGCTTCTAGCGGGAGTGGCCAAAAACATTCAGTACTTC.

This sequence joins TRBV18 and TRBJ2-1; D is possibly TRBD1 (5 bases). This CDR3 comprises 15 residues. Germline V gene sequence: CDR1 KGHSH, CDR2 LQKENI. Trimming took off 2 bases at V and 3 bases at J, with 11 bases between the two ends. CDR3: CASSPGQDNYNEQFF. The CDR3 DNA sequence: TGTGCCAGCTCACCAGGGCAGGACAACTACAATGAGCAGTTCTTC.

The CDR3 region has the DNA TGCGCCAGCAGCCAAGATTATGGCACAGATACGCAGTATTTT. As protein: CASSQDYGTDTQYF. V and J are TRBV4-3 and TRBJ2-3; unclear D gene. Germline V CDR1 and CDR2: LGHNA, YSLEER. The CDR3 consists of 14 residues. V was trimmed by 0 bases and J by 1 base, leaving 5 bases between them.

V usage is TRBV7-6 and J usage is TRBJ2-7; weak D call: TRBD1 (6 bases). CDR1 and CDR2 (germline): SGHVS, FNYEAQ. The CDR3 has 14 residues. V lost 2 bases and J 5 bases, leaving 13 bases between the germline ends. The CDR3 sequence is CASSLLQGRDEQYF. The CDR3, as DNA: TGTGCCAGCAGCTTATTACAGGGCCGGGACGAGCAGTACTTC.

The J gene is TRBJ2-5, the V gene TRBV9; TRBD2 matches 10 bases. CDR3 size: 17 residues. The V gene end was trimmed by 4 bases and the J gene end by 2 bases; junction bases not matched to a gene: 11. Germline CDR1 and CDR2: SGDLS and YYNGEE. The CDR3, as DNA: TGTGCCAGCAGCTCACAAGTTGGACTAGCGGAGCAAGAGACCCAGTACTTC. Protein product: CASSSQVGLAEQETQYF.

The rearrangement joins TRBV6-5 to TRBJ1-2, with D possibly TRBD1 on 6 matching bases. Trimming pared 6 bases from V and 2 bases from J, leaving 16 bases between. This CDR3 has 15 amino acids. Germline loops: CDR1 MNHEY, CDR2 SVGAGI. CDR3 DNA: TGTGCCAGCAGGCCACAGGCAGGGGCCAACTATGGCTACACCTTC. It specifies CASRPQAGANYGYTF.

A single count supports this clone. The chain carries TRBV5-1 and TRBJ2-5; possibly TRBD1 or TRBD2 for D (6 bases each). Germline CDR1 and CDR2: SGHRS and YFSETQ. Between the trimmed V and J ends, which lost 3 bases and 2 bases, there was a span of 8 bases. There are 13 residues in the CDR3. The CDR3 region is CASSWRGQETQYF. The CDR3 region has the DNA TGCGCCAGCAGCTGGAGGGGGCAAGAGACCCAGTACTTC.

The chain joins TRBV7-7 to TRBJ2-7; D is possibly TRBD1 (5 bases). The germline V gene encodes CDR1 SSHAT and CDR2 FNYEAQ (reference sequence). CDR3 length: 13 residues. Trimming took 5 bases from V and 3 from J, leaving 11 bases between them. The DNA of the CDR3 is TGTGCCAGCAGCCTAGACAGAAACTACGAGCAGTACTTC. Its protein product is CASSLDRNYEQYF.

The rearrangement links TRBV5-1 to TRBJ2-3; 10 nucleotides align to TRBD2. The CDR3 covers 15 residues. Looked up from germline, CDR1 is SGHRS and CDR2 is YFSETQ. The junction had 5 bases not matched to a gene; V was cut back by 4 bases and J by 3 bases. The CDR3 spells CASSRDSGGTDTQYF. CDR3 in DNA: TGCGCCAGCAGCAGAGATAGCGGGGGGACAGATACGCAGTATTTT.

The chain uses TRBV2 and TRBJ2-5, with 7 positions matching TRBD1. The CDR3 is made up of 14 amino acids. Germline CDR1 reads SNHLY; CDR2 reads FYNNEI. The junction had 9 bases not matched to a gene; V was cut back by 7 bases and J by 4 bases. The DNA of the CDR3 is TGTGCCAGCAATCCCAGGACAGGAGGAGAGACCCAGTACTTC. It specifies CASNPRTGGETQYF.

This clone appeared a few times. The chain recombines TRBV7-9 with TRBJ1-1; D is perhaps TRBD1 (5 bases). The length of the CDR3 is 15 residues. Germline V gene lookup returns CDR1 SEHNR and CDR2 FQNEAQ (reference sequence). The V end lost 2 bases, the J end lost 3 bases, and 13 bases lay between the germline ends. CDR3 protein: CASSLSIGGYTEAFF. The CDR3 region has the DNA TGTGCCAGCAGCTTATCTATCGGGGGGTACACTGAAGCTTTCTTT. The variable domain in full, completed from reference TRBV7-9 and TRBJ1-1, reads DTGVSQNPRHKITKRGQNVTFRCDPISEHNRLYWYRQTLGQGPEFLTYFQNEAQLEKSRLLSDRFSAERPKGSFSTLEIQRTEQGDSAMYLCASSLSIGGYTEAFFGQGTRLTVV.

This clone was picked up one time. The chain is built from TRBV6-6 and TRBJ2-1; D unclear. V gave up 6 bases and J gave up 7 bases, with 13 bases separating them. The CDR3 contains 13 residues. Germline assignment: CDR1 MNHNY and CDR2 SVGAGI (reference sequence). Written as DNA, the CDR3 is TGTGCCAGCAGCACCGGAGCGAGGAATGAGCAGTTCTTC. This sequence encodes CASSTGARNEQFF.

The CDR3 DNA reads TGTGCCAGCAGCTTAGGGACTAGCGTCAATGAGCAGTTCTTC. Encoded protein: CASSLGTSVNEQFF. The chain joins TRBV11-3 to TRBJ2-1; 9 bases line up with TRBD2. Germline-derived CDR1 and CDR2 are SGHNT and YENEEA. The CDR3 totals 14 residues. The ends lost 1 base at V and 6 bases at J; junction bases unmatched: 1.

The CDR3 DNA sequence: TGTGCCTGGAGTGTGGGCCTCGGGAGCGAGCAGTACTTC. The encoded protein is CAWSVGLGSEQYF. The V call is TRBV30, the J call TRBJ2-7, with D tentatively TRBD2 (6 bases). The CDR3 spans 13 residues. CDR1 is GTSNPN and CDR2 is SVGIG in the germline V gene (reference sequence). Trimming cost V 0 bases and J 6 bases, with 12 bases left between them.

The chain joins TRBV7-2 to TRBJ1-5; D possibly corresponds to TRBD1 (6 bases). The CDR3 length is 13 residues. The V gene's germline CDR1 is SGHTA and CDR2 FQGNSA. V lost 4 bases and J lost 4, with 8 bases in between. For the CDR3, the DNA is TGTGCCAGCAGCTCCGGACAGAATCAGCCCCAGCATTTT. This translates into CASSSGQNQPQHF.

The chain joins TRBV6-5 to TRBJ1-1; TRBD1 aligns across 9 bases. V lost 6 bases to trimming and J lost 3 bases; unmatched junction nucleotides: 5. Germline V gene data show CDR1 as MNHEY and CDR2 as SVGAGI. This CDR3 has 14 amino acids. CDR3 residues: CASRLQGADTEAFF. DNA of the CDR3: TGTGCCAGCAGACTACAGGGGGCTGACACTGAAGCTTTCTTT.

The chain joins TRBV29-1 to TRBJ1-2, with a possible D match to TRBD1 (5 bases). The CDR3 is 13 residues long. Trimming shortened V by 6 bases and J by 5 bases, and 16 bases separated the two germline ends. The V gene's germline CDR1 is SQVTM and CDR2 ANQGSEA. This CDR3 reads CSVSGIRGYGYTF. The CDR3 coding sequence is TGCAGCGTCTCAGGGATTCGGGGATATGGCTACACCTTC.

V usage is TRBV11-3 and J usage is TRBJ2-7, with unresolved D. The V end lost 0 bases, the J end lost 9 bases, and 12 bases lay between the germline ends. Germline V gene lookup returns CDR1 SGHNT and CDR2 YENEEA. The length of the CDR3 is 13 residues. CDR3 region: CASSLEEDLGQYF. CDR3 bases: TGTGCCAGCAGCTTAGAAGAGGACCTAGGGCAGTACTTC.

V and J are TRBV7-2 and TRBJ2-2, with 8 nucleotides matching TRBD2. Germline values: CDR1 SGHTA, CDR2 FQGNSA. The CDR3 covers 15 residues. The junction had 9 bases not matched to a gene; V was cut back by 5 bases and J by 7 bases. The CDR3 coding sequence is TGTGCCAGCAGCCCGCCCCCGCTAGCGGGCGGGGAGCTGTTTTTT. This sequence encodes CASSPPPLAGGELFF.